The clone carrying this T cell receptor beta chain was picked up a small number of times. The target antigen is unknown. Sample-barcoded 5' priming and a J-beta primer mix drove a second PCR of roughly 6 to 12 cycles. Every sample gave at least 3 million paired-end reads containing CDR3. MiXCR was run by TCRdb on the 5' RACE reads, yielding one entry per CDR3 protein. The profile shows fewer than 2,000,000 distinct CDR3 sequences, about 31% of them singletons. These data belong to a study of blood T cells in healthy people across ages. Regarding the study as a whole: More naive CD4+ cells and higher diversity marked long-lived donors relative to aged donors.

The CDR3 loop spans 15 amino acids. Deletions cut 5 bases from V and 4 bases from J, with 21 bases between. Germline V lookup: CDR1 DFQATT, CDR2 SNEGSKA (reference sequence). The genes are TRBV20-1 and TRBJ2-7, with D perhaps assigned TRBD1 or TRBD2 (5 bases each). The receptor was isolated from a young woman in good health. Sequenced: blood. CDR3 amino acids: CSAPNPGTGLYEQYF. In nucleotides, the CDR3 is TGCAGTGCTCCTAATCCCGGGACCGGGCTATACGAGCAGTACTTC.